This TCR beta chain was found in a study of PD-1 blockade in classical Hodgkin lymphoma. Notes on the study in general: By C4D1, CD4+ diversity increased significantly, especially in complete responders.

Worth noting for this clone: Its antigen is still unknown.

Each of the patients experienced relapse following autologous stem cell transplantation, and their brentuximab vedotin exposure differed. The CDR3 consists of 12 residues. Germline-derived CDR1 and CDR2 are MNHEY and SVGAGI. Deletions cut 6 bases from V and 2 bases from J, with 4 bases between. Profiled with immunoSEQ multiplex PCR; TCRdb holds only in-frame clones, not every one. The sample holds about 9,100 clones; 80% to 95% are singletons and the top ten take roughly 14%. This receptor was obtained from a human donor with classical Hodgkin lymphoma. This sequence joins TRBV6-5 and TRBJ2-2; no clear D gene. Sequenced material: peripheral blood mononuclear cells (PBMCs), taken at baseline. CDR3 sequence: CASSRNTGELFF. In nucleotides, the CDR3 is TGTGCCAGCAGCCGCAACACCGGGGAGCTGTTTTTT.